Listed below are T cell receptor beta chains from one sample, sequenced in a study of cytomegalovirus exposure and HLA in healthy donors. Assay: immunoSEQ multiplex PCR; the TCRdb copy retains only in-frame clones and omits some. The sample carries tens of thousands of clones, around four fifths recorded once. Sequencing input: PBMCs. The receptors shown here come from a male donor in good health and CMV-seropositive. The CDR3 runs from the conserved cysteine through the conserved F or W. D genes are given only for firm matches. Rows may omit the clone size; those that give it use once, few, many or a size class.

D	V	size	J	DNA	CDR3
TRBD2	TRBV19	.	TRBJ2-1	TGTGCCAGTAGTAGCTTTGGTATCCTAGCGGGGGTTGATGAGCAGTTCTTC	CASSSFGILAGVDEQFF
.	TRBV28	.	TRBJ1-3	TGTGCCAGCAGTGGCCGTGTTGGAAACACCATATATTTT	CASSGRVGNTIYF
.	TRBV13	.	TRBJ2-3	TGTGCCAGCAGCTCGCGACATTACACAGATACGCAGTATTTT	CASSSRHYTDTQYF
TRBD2	TRBV14	.	TRBJ2-1	TGTGCCAGCAGCCAAATGCGGGGGGACTACAATGAGCAGTTCTTC	CASSQMRGDYNEQFF
TRBD1	TRBV7-8	once	TRBJ1-1	TGTGCCAGCAGCATATCCGGGACAGGGGTGGTAAACACTGAAGCTTTCTTT	CASSISGTGVVNTEAFF
.	TRBV2	.	TRBJ1-2	TGTGCCAGCAGTGGGTATGAACTAGGGGGCTACACCTTC	CASSGYELGGYTF
.	TRBV6-5	.	TRBJ2-2	TGTGCCAGCAGTTCTAGGGGAGGAGGGTCGACCGGGGAGCTGTTTTTT	CASSSRGGGSTGELFF
.	TRBV28	.	TRBJ1-4	TGTGCCAGCAGCCCAGGGAATGAAAAACTGTTTTTT	CASSPGNEKLFF
TRBD1	TRBV11-2	few	TRBJ2-7	TGTGCCAGCAGTTCAGACAGGGTCAAGCAGTACTTC	CASSSDRVKQYF
.	TRBV5-6	few	TRBJ1-1	TGTGCCAGCAGTTATCTGAACACTGAAGCTTTCTTT	CASSYLNTEAFF